The clone carrying this T cell receptor (beta chain) was detected a few times. This entry belongs to a study of blood T cell repertoires in COVID-19. Study in general: Sites in the United States, Italy and Spain provided acute and convalescent COVID-19 samples.

From germline, CDR1 is MNHEY and CDR2 SVGAGI. V gave up 6 bases and J gave up 8 bases, with 13 bases separating them. The CDR3 covers 12 residues. Original handling: Counts of nucleated cells, estimated from reference gene primer amplification, were obtained. Assay: immunoSEQ multiplex PCR; the TCRdb copy retains only in-frame clones and omits some. That table furnishes V, J and clone size, whereas the DNA furnished D and trimming. Of approximately 100,000 clones in the sample, approximately 69% were seen once. This TCR was sampled from a man older than 75 with acute or convalescent COVID-19. Specimen: peripheral blood. The V call is TRBV6-5, the J call TRBJ1-2, with a tentative D call TRBD1 (5 bases). The CDR3 DNA sequence: TGTGCCAGCAGCCCCCTTCGGGGGGGCTACACCTTC. It specifies CASSPLRGGYTF.